This T cell receptor beta chain was recorded in a study of type 1 and type 2 diabetes patients. About the study: The whole study generated about 18 million paired-end reads.

The PCR template was genomic DNA. Amplification of the beta chain CDR3 used 30 forward and 13 reverse multiplex primers. TCRdb re-called the multiplex PCR reads through MiXCR, storing one row per CDR3 protein. This sample has around 300,000 distinct CDR3 sequences, with roughly 50% found just once. CDR3 length: 13 amino acids. The germline CDR1 and CDR2 sequences are MDHEN and SYDVKM. Trimming took 8 bases from V and 5 from J, leaving 15 bases between them. The chain links TRBV28 to TRBJ2-5; no clear D. This TCR came from a man between 18 and 35 years old with type 2 diabetes. Sequencing was performed on peripheral blood mononuclear cells (PBMCs). For the CDR3, the DNA is TGTGCCAGCGCACCCCGGAGTCGGGAGACCCAGTACTTC. Translation: CASAPRSRETQYF.